The rows below give T cell receptor beta chains drawn from one sample of a study of T cell responses to AZD1222 COVID-19 vaccine. The assay was immunoSEQ multiplex PCR, and TCRdb's table has in-frame clones only and misses some. The top ten clones hold approximately 15% of a sample with more than 70,000 clones, roughly 88% of them seen once. The specimen comprised peripheral blood, sampled on day 0 of AZD1222 vaccination. The source of these receptors is an adult in good health. CDR3s include the opening cysteine and the closing phenylalanine or tryptophan. The D gene is left open where the match is weak. Some rows mark clone size as missing; the rest say once, few, many or name a class of expanded clone.

clone size,V gene,J gene,D gene,CDR3 DNA,CDR3 protein
.,TRBV19,TRBJ1-6,.,TGTGCCAGTGGTCGGGACCATAATTCACCCCTCCACTTT,CASGRDHNSPLHF
.,TRBV27,TRBJ2-7,.,TGTGCCAGCAGTTTGGGGGCGGGAGAGGCCTTCGAGCAGTACTTC,CASSLGAGEAFEQYF
.,TRBV7-6,TRBJ2-1,.,TGTGCCAGCAGCTTAGTAAGTCCGGAACGGGGCTCCTACAATGAGCAGTTCTTC,CASSLVSPERGSYNEQFF
.,TRBV11-2,TRBJ2-7,TRBD2,TGTGCCAGCAGCTTAGATCTTAGCGGGAGAGCCGAGCAGTACTTC,CASSLDLSGRAEQYF
.,TRBV5-4,TRBJ2-3,.,TGTGCCAGCAGCTTGGACAGCACCACAGATACGCAGTATTTT,CASSLDSTTDTQYF
.,TRBV5-4,TRBJ1-2,TRBD1,TGTGCCAGCAGCCCGGCACAGGGGAACTATGGCTACACCTTC,CASSPAQGNYGYTF
.,TRBV6-2/TRBV6-3,TRBJ2-5,.,TGTGCCAGCAGCCGAAGCCTCAGCCAAGAGACCCAGTACTTC,CASSRSLSQETQYF
.,TRBV30,TRBJ1-5,.,TGTGCCTGGAGTGGGGACAGCAATCAGCCCCAGCATTTT,CAWSGDSNQPQHF
.,TRBV3-1/TRBV3-2,TRBJ2-7,.,TGTGCCAGCAGGCAACAGGGCGCCTACGAGCAGTACTTC,CASRQQGAYEQYF
.,TRBV15,TRBJ1-6,.,TGTGCCACCAGCAGGAAAGGTTCCTCAACTTCTAGCTCCTATAATTCACCCCTCCACTTT,CATSRKGSSTSSSYNSPLHF
.,TRBV24-1,TRBJ1-3,TRBD1,TGTGCCACCAGTGCGTATCAGGGGGCAGCTGGAAACACCATATATTTT,CATSAYQGAAGNTIYF
once,TRBV12-3/TRBV12-4,TRBJ1-2,.,TGTGCCAGCGATGAGGGGGACGACTATGGCTACACCTTC,CASDEGDDYGYTF
few,TRBV7-2,TRBJ2-7,TRBD2,TGTGCCAGCAGCTGGACTAGCGGGGACTACGAGCAGTACTTC,CASSWTSGDYEQYF
few,TRBV4-1,TRBJ2-7,TRBD2,TGCGCCAGCAGCTACCTAGCGGGAGTAAGGGAGCAGTACTTC,CASSYLAGVREQYF
.,TRBV5-4,TRBJ2-5,.,TGTGCCAGCAGCTTCTATGAAGAGACCCAGTACTTC,CASSFYEETQYF
.,TRBV24-1,TRBJ2-5,.,TGTGCCACCAGTGATTCTACGTCCGGGGCATACCAAGAGACCCAGTACTTC,CATSDSTSGAYQETQYF
few,TRBV5-5,TRBJ2-2,.,TGTGCCAGCAGCTCATTCGGGCAGGGGAAAACCGGGGAGCTGTTTTTT,CASSSFGQGKTGELFF
.,TRBV2,TRBJ1-6,.,TGTGCCAGCAGTGAACGGGGGGCGGCTGGTTCACCCCTCCACTTT,CASSERGAAGSPLHF
.,TRBV15,TRBJ2-5,.,TGTGCCACCAGCAGAGGACAAGATAGACTTTCAGAGACCCAGTACTTC,CATSRGQDRLSETQYF
.,TRBV6-5,TRBJ2-1,TRBD1,TGTGCCAGCCGACCGGACAGGCCCTCCTACAATGAGCAGTTCTTC,CASRPDRPSYNEQFF
.,TRBV7-2,TRBJ2-5,TRBD1,TGTGCCAGCAGCCTCCCGGGACAGGCTAGGGAGACCCAGTACTTC,CASSLPGQARETQYF
.,TRBV18,TRBJ2-7,TRBD1,TGTGCCAGCTCACCCGCTAAAGCAGGGGGATACGAGCAGTACTTC,CASSPAKAGGYEQYF
.,TRBV11-3,TRBJ2-1,TRBD2,TGTGCCAGCAGCTTTGCGGGAGCGGTGAATGAGCAGTTCTTC,CASSFAGAVNEQFF
.,TRBV12-3/TRBV12-4,TRBJ2-7,.,TGTGCCAGCACCGCCCGGGCCCCCTACGAGCAGTACTTC,CASTARAPYEQYF
.,TRBV7-2,TRBJ2-5,TRBD2,TGTGCCAGCAGCTCAACTAGCGGGAGTTTAGAGACCCAGTACTTC,CASSSTSGSLETQYF
.,TRBV12-5,TRBJ1-2,.,TGTGCTAGTGGTTTGGAGGAGAGAAGCTACACCTTC,CASGLEERSYTF
few,TRBV7-9,TRBJ2-2,.,TGTGCCAGCAGCTTAGTAGTTCACCAAACGAACACCGGGGAGCTGTTTTTT,CASSLVVHQTNTGELFF
.,TRBV7-9,TRBJ1-2,.,TGTGCCAGCAGCTTAGGAAGAGATAACTATGGCTACACCTTC,CASSLGRDNYGYTF
.,TRBV15,TRBJ1-2,.,TGTGCCACCTCGGTGTCAGGAGAGAATGGCTACACCTTC,CATSVSGENGYTF
.,TRBV3-1/TRBV3-2,TRBJ2-7,.,TGTGCCAGCAGCCAAGATCAGGCGGGCTCGGGACAGTACTTC,CASSQDQAGSGQYF
.,TRBV2,TRBJ2-2,TRBD1,TGTGCCAGCAGTGTGTCAGGGGGCTCCGGGGAGCTGTTTTTT,CASSVSGGSGELFF
.,TRBV24-1,TRBJ1-1,.,TGTGCCACCAGGTCGAACACTGAAGCTTTCTTT,CATRSNTEAFF
.,TRBV6-4,TRBJ2-1,TRBD2,TGTGCCAGCAGTGACTCTAGCGGGAGCAATGAGCAGTTCTTC,CASSDSSGSNEQFF
.,TRBV5-1,TRBJ2-4,TRBD1,TGCGCCAGCAGCTCCCTGGGGCAGGGGGCAGCGGCCAAAAACATTCAGTACTTC,CASSSLGQGAAAKNIQYF
.,TRBV12-3/TRBV12-4,TRBJ1-2,TRBD1,TGTGCCAGCAGAACAGGGGGCGGAGGCTACACCTTC,CASRTGGGGYTF
.,TRBV6-4,TRBJ1-3,.,TGTGCCAGCAGTGGTCTAACTGCCGGGACATATGGAAACACCATATATTTT,CASSGLTAGTYGNTIYF
.,TRBV5-1,TRBJ2-3,.,TGCGCCAGCACTGGCGGGTTGGTCGCAGATACGCAGTATTTT,CASTGGLVADTQYF
.,TRBV6-4,TRBJ2-3,.,TGTGCCAGCAGTGACTCGGGGGGCAGAGATACGCAGTATTTT,CASSDSGGRDTQYF
.,TRBV29-1,TRBJ2-2,.,TGCAGCGTTGGAAACACCGGGGAGCTGTTTTTT,CSVGNTGELFF
.,TRBV20-1,TRBJ2-7,TRBD1,TGCAGTGCTAGTCGGGACAGAGAGGGCGAGCAGTACTTC,CSASRDREGEQYF
few,TRBV5-6,TRBJ1-1,.,TGTGCCAGCAGCTTGTTGTTTCTGAAGAACACTGAAGCTTTCTTT,CASSLLFLKNTEAFF
.,TRBV6-4,TRBJ1-2,.,TGTGCCAGCAGTGACTCGGCAGGGCCCTATGGCTACACCTTC,CASSDSAGPYGYTF
once,TRBV2,TRBJ2-5,TRBD2,TGTGCCAGCAGTGATCCAGTTGGGGTAGCGGGAGTAGAGACCCAGTACTTC,CASSDPVGVAGVETQYF
.,TRBV27,TRBJ1-6,.,TGTGCCAGCAGTTTACTGGGTTGGAATTCACCCCTCCACTTT,CASSLLGWNSPLHF
.,TRBV3-1/TRBV3-2,TRBJ1-4,.,TGTGCCAGTTCCTACAGGACAACTAATGAAAAACTGTTTTTT,CASSYRTTNEKLFF
.,TRBV30,TRBJ2-5,TRBD2,TGTGCCTGGAGTCGGGGGGGAAAAGAGACCCAGTACTTC,CAWSRGGKETQYF
.,TRBV2,TRBJ2-2,.,TGTGCCAGCAGTGAACGGGAAGTTAGGACCGGGGAGCTGTTTTTT,CASSEREVRTGELFF
.,TRBV2,TRBJ1-6,TRBD1,TGTGCCAGCAGTTTTCCCAAGACAGGGCGGACGCCCCTCCACTTT,CASSFPKTGRTPLHF
.,TRBV21-1,TRBJ2-7,.,TGTGCCAGCAGCAAACGATCGGGAGGCAGCGGACTCTACGAGCAGTACTTC,CASSKRSGGSGLYEQYF
.,TRBV10-3,TRBJ1-2,.,TGTGCCATCAGTGAGTCAGGGTTACAGGCCCGCGGTGGCTACACCTTC,CAISESGLQARGGYTF
.,TRBV5-4,TRBJ2-2,TRBD2,TGTGCCAGCACGTCGCTAGCGGGAATGAACACCGGGGAGCTGTTTTTT,CASTSLAGMNTGELFF
.,TRBV5-6,TRBJ1-2,.,TGTGCCAGCAGCCCGGGACGGGGCTATGGCTACACCTTC,CASSPGRGYGYTF
.,TRBV5-1,TRBJ2-7,.,TGCGCCAGCAGCTCCCTTCGGGGCCTGCAGTACTTC,CASSSLRGLQYF
.,TRBV11-2,TRBJ2-1,.,TGTGCCAGCAGCTTAGGCACTAACCTCAATGAGCAGTTCTTC,CASSLGTNLNEQFF
.,TRBV7-2,TRBJ2-1,.,TGTGCCAGCAGCTTAGGGATAGCTGAGCAGTTCTTC,CASSLGIAEQFF
few,TRBV5-8,TRBJ2-3,TRBD2,TGTGCCAGCAGCTTGGGGCTGGTTAGCGGGTTGGCAGATACGCAGTATTTT,CASSLGLVSGLADTQYF
.,TRBV5-4,TRBJ1-4,.,TGTGCCAGCAGCCCGGACCCTAGCAACAATGAAAAACTGTTTTTT,CASSPDPSNNEKLFF
.,TRBV27,TRBJ2-7,TRBD2,TGTGCCAGCAGACCGGGACTAGCGGGGACATACGAGCAGTACTTC,CASRPGLAGTYEQYF
.,TRBV9,TRBJ1-1,.,TGTGCCAGCAGCAAGGGACAAGGGGCCATGAACACTGAAGCTTTCTTT,CASSKGQGAMNTEAFF
.,TRBV7-2,TRBJ1-6,.,TGTGCCAGCAGCTTCGTGCGACACTTTAGCTCCTATAATTCACCCCTCCACTTT,CASSFVRHFSSYNSPLHF